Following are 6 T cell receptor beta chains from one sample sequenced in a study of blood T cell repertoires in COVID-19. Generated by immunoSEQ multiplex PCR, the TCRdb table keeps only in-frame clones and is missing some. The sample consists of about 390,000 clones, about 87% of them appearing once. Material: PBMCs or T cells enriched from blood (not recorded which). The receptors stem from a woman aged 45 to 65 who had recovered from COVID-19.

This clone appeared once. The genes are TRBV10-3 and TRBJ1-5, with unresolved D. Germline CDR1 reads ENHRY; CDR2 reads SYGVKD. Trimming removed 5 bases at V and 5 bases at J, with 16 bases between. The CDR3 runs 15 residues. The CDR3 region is CAISQEGQQDQPQHF. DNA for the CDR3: TGTGCCATCAGTCAAGAGGGCCAGCAAGATCAGCCCCAGCATTTT.

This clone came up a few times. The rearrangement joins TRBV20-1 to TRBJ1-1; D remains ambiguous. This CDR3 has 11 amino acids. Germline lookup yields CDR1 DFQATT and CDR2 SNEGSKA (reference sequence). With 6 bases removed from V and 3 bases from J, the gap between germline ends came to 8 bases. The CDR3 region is CSAERDTEAFF. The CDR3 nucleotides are TGCAGTGCCGAACGGGACACTGAAGCTTTCTTT.

CDR3 protein: CASSLGQGRLLGSGNTIYF. CDR3 in DNA: TGCGCCAGCAGCTTGGGACAGGGACGCTTGCTCGGCTCTGGAAACACCATATATTTT. The rearrangement uses TRBV5-1 and TRBJ1-3; 7 bases fit TRBD1. The CDR3 loop spans 19 amino acids. V lost 0 bases to trimming and J lost 0 bases; unmatched junction nucleotides: 12. In germline, CDR1 is SGHRS, CDR2 YFSETQ.

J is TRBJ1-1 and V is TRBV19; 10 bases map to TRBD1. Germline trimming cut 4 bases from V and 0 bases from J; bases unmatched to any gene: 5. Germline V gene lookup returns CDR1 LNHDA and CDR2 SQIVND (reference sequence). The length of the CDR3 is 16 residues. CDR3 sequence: CASSSGTGVMNTEAFF. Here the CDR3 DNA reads TGTGCCAGTAGTAGTGGGACAGGGGTCATGAACACTGAAGCTTTCTTT. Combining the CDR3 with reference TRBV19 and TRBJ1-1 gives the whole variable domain DGGITQSPKYLFRKEGQNVTLSCEQNLNHDAMYWYRQDPGQGLRLIYYSQIVNDFQKGDIAEGYSVSREKKESFPLTVTSAQKNPTAFYLCASSSGTGVMNTEAFFGQGTRLTVV.

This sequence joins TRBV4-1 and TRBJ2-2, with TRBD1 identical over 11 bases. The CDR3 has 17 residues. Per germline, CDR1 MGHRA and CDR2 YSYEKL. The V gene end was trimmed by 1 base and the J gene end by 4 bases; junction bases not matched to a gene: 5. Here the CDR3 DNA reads TGCGCCAGCAGCCAAGGGAGGACAGGGGGCCTCACCGGGGAGCTGTTTTTT. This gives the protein CASSQGRTGGLTGELFF.

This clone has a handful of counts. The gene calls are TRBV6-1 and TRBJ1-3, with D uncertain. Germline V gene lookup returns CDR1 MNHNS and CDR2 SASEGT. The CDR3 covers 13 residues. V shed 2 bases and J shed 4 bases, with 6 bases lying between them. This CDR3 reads CASSETRGNTIYF. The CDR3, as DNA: TGTGCCAGCAGTGAAACCCGGGGAAACACCATATATTTT.